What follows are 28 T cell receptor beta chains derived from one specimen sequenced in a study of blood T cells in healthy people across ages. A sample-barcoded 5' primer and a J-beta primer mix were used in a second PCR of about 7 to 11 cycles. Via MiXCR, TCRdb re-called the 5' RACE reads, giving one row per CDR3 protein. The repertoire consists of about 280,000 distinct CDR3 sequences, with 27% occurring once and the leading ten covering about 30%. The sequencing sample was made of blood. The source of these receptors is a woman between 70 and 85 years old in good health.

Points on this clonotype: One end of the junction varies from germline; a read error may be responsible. CDR3 in amino acids: CASRLGTGVPYEQYF. Written as DNA, the CDR3 is TGTGCCAGCAGGTTGGGAACAGGGGTCCCCTACGAGCAGTACTTC. The chain links TRBV5-5 to TRBJ2-7; 7 bases fit TRBD1. The germline gives CDR1 SGHKS, CDR2 YYEKEE (reference sequence). The CDR3 consists of 15 residues.

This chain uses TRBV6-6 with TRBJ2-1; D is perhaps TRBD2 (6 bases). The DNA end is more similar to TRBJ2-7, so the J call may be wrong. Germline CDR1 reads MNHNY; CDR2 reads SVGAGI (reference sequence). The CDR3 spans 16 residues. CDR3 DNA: TGTGCCAGCAGTTCCCTGGAGGGAAGATTGACCTACGAGCAGTACTTC. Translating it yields CASSSLEGRLTYEQYF.

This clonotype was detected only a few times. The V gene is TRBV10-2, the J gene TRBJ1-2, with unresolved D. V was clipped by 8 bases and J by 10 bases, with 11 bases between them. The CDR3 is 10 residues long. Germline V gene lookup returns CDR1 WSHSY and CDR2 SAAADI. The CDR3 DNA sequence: TGCGCCAGCTTTCTTCAGACCTACACCTTC. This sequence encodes CASFLQTYTF.

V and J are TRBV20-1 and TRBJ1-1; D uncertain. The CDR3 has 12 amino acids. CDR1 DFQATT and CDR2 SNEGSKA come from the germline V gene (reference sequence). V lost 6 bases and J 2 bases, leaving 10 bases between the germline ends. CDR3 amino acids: CSASSPNTEAFF. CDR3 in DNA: TGCAGTGCCTCAAGCCCCAACACTGAAGCTTTCTTT.

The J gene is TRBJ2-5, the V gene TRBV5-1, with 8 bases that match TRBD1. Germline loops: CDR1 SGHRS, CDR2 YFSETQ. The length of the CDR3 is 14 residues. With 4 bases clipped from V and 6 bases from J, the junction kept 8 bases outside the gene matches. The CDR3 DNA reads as TGCGCCAGCAGCCTGGACGGACAGGGCCAGACCCAGTACTTC. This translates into CASSLDGQGQTQYF.

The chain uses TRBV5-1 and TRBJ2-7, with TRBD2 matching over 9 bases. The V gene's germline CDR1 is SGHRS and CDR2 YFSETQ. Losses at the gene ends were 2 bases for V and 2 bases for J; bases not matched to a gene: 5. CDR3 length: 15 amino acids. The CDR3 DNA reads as TGCGCCAGCAGCTTTCAGGCTAGCGGGACCTACGAGCAGTACTTC. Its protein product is CASSFQASGTYEQYF.

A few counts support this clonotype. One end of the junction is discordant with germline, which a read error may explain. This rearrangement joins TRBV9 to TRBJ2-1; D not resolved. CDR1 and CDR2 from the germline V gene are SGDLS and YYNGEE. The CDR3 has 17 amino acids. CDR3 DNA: TGTGCCAGCAGCCCAAAGGGATGGGCAAACTCCTACAGTGAGCAGTTCTTC. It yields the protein CASSPKGWANSYSEQFF. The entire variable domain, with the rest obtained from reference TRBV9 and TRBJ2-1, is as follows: DSGVTQTPKHLITATGQRVTLRCSPRSGDLSVYWYQQSLDQGLQFLIQYYNGEERAKGNILERFSAQQFPDLHSELNLSSLELGDSALYFCASSPKGWANSYSEQFFGPGTRLTVL.

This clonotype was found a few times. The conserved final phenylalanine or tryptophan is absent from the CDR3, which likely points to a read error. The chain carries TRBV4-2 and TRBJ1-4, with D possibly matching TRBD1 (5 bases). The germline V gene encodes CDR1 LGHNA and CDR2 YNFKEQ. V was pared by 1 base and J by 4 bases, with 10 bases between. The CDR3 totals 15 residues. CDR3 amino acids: CASSQGAGVNEKLFL. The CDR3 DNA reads TGTGCCAGCAGCCAAGGGGCGGGGGTTAATGAAAAACTGTTTCTT.

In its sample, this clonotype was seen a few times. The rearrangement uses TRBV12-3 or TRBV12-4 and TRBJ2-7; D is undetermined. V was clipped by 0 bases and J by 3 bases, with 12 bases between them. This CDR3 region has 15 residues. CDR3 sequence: CASSLAARDHYEQYF. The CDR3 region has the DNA TGTGCCAGCAGTTTAGCGGCCCGAGACCACTACGAGCAGTACTTC.

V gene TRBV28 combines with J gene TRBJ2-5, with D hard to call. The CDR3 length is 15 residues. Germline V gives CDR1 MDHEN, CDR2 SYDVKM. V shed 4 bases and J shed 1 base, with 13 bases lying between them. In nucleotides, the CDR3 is TGTGCCAGCAGTTCCCCCCACGGGCTCCAAGAGACCCAGTACTTC. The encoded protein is CASSSPHGLQETQYF.

For the CDR3, the DNA is TGTGCCAGCAGTTTACAGGGTCTCGCTCAGCCCCAGCATTTT. As protein: CASSLQGLAQPQHF. The chain carries TRBV28 and TRBJ1-5, with D tentatively TRBD1 (5 bases). V lost 2 bases and J 6 bases, leaving 11 bases between the germline ends. The CDR3 consists of 14 residues. CDR1 MDHEN and CDR2 SYDVKM come from the germline V gene.

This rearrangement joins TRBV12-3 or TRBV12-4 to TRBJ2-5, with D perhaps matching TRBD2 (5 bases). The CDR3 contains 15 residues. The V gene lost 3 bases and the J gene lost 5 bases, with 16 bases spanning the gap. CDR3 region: CASSLMWESAETQYF. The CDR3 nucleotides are TGTGCCAGCAGTTTGATGTGGGAGAGTGCGGAGACCCAGTACTTC.

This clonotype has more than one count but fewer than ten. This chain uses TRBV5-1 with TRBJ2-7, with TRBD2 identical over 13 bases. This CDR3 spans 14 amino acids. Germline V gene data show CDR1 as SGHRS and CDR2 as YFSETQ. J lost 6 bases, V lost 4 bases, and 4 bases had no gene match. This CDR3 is CASSPGLAGLEQYF. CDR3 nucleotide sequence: TGCGCCAGCAGCCCGGGACTAGCGGGACTCGAGCAGTACTTC.

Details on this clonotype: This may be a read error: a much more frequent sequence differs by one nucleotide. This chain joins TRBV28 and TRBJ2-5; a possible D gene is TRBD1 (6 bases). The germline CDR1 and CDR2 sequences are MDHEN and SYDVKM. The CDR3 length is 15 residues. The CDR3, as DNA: TGTGCCAGCAGTATCACCCGCAGGGGAAGAGAGACCCGGTACTTC. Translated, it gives CASSITRRGRETRYF.

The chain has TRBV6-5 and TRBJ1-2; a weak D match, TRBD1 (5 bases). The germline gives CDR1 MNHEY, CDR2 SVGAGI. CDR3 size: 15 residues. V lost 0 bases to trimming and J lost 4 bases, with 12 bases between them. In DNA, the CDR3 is TGTGCCAGCAGTTACTCCGGCACCGGGGGCTATGGCTACACCTTC. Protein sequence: CASSYSGTGGYGYTF.

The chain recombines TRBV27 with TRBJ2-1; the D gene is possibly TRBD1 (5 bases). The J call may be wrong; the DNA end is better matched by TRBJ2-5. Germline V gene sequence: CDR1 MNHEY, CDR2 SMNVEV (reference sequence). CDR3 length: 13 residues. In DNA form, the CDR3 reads TGTGCCAGCAAATCACAGGATTTGGGGTACCAGTACTTC. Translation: CASKSQDLGYQYF.

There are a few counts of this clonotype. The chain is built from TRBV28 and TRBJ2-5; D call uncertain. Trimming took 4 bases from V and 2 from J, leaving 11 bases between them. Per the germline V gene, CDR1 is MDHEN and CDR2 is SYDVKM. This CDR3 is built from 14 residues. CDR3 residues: CASSSSEVQETQYF. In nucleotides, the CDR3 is TGTGCCAGCAGTTCGTCTGAGGTTCAAGAGACCCAGTACTTC.

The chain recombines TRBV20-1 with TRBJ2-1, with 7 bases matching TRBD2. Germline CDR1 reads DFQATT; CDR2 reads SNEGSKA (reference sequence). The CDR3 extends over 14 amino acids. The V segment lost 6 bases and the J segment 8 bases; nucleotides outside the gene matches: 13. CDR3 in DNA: TGCAGTGCCCGAGGAGACGGGAGGATAGATGAGCAGTTCTTC. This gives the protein CSARGDGRIDEQFF.

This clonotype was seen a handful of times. For the CDR3, the DNA is TGCAGTGCTAACAGGGGTTCCTACAATGAGCAGTTCTTC. Its translation: CSANRGSYNEQFF. The chain employs TRBV20-1 and TRBJ2-1; TRBD1 aligns across 7 bases. J lost 1 base, V lost 4 bases, and 1 base had no gene match. Germline V CDR1 and CDR2: DFQATT, SNEGSKA (reference sequence). The CDR3 runs to 13 residues.

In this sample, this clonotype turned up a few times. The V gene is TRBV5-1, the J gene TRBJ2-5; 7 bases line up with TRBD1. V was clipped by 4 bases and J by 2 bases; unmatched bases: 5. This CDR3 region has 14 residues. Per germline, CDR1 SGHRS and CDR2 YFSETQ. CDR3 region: CASSTGAGQETQYF. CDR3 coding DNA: TGCGCCAGCAGCACAGGGGCAGGGCAAGAGACCCAGTACTTC.

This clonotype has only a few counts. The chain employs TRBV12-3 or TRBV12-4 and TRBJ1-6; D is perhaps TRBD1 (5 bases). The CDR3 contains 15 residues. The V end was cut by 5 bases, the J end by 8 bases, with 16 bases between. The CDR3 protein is CASSSRGLGDSPLHF. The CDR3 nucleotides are TGTGCCAGCAGTAGCCGGGGCCTAGGGGATTCACCCCTCCACTTT.

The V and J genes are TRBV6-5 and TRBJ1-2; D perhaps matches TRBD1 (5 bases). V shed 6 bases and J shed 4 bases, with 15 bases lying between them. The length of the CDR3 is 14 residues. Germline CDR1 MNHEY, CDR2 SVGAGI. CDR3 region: CASRPSGGGYGYTF. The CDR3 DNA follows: TGTGCCAGCAGACCGTCGGGGGGTGGCTATGGCTACACCTTC.

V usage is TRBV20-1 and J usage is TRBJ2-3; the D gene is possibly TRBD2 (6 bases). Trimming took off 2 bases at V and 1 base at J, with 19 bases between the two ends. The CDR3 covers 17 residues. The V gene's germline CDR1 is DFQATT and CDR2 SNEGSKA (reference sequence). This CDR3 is CSARPGIAEPRTDTQYF. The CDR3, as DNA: TGCAGTGCTAGACCTGGGATAGCGGAGCCGCGCACAGATACGCAGTATTTT.

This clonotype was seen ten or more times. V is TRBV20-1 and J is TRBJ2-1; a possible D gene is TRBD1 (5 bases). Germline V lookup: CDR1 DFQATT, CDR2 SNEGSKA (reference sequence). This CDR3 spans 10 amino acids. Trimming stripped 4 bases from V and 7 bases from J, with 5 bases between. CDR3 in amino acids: CSAKGNEQFF. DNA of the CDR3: TGCAGTGCTAAGGGGAATGAGCAGTTCTTC.

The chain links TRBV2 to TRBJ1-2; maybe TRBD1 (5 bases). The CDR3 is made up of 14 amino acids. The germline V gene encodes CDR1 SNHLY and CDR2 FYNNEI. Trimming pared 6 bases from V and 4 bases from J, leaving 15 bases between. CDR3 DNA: TGTGCCAGCAGCGCCGACAGTAGTGGCTATGGCTACACCTTC. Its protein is CASSADSSGYGYTF.

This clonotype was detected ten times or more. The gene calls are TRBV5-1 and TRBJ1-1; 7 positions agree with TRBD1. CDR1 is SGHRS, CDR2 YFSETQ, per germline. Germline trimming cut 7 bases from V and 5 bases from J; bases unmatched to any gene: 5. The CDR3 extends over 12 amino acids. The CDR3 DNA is TGCGCCAGCCGCCGGGGACAGACTGAAGCTTTCTTT. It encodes CASRRGQTEAFF. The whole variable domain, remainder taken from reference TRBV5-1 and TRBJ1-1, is KAGVTQTPRYLIKTRGQQVTLSCSPISGHRSVSWYQQTPGQGLQFLFEYFSETQRNKGNFPGRFSGRQFSNSRSEMNVSTLELGDSALYLCASRRGQTEAFFGQGTRLTVV.

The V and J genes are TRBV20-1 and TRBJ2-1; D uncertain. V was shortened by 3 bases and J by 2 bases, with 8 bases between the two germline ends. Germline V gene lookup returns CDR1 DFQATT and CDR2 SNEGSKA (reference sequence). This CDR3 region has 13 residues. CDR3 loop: CSASGLTYNEQFF. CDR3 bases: TGCAGTGCTAGCGGCCTCACCTACAATGAGCAGTTCTTC.

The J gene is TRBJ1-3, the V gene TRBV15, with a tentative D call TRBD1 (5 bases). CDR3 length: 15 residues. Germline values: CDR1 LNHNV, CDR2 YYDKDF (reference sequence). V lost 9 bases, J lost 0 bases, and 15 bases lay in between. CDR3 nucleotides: TGTGCCACATCTCAACAGGCATACTCTGGAAACACCATATATTTT. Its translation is CATSQQAYSGNTIYF.